The 25 T cell receptor beta chains below were found in one sample sequenced in a study of yellow fever vaccine responses in identical twins. In TCRdb, the RT-PCR reads were re-called with MiXCR into one record per CDR3 protein. The sample has approximately 16,000 distinct CDR3 sequences, 82% seen once. This sample comprised T cells from blood (PBMCs), unsorted or a sorted subset (not recorded which), obtained before or after yellow fever vaccination (not recorded which). The receptor source for this set is a woman aged 18-29 years who received the yellow fever vaccine.

This clonotype was seen more than once but under ten times. This sequence joins TRBV5-6 and TRBJ2-3, with a tentative D call TRBD1 (7 bases). This CDR3 contains 12 residues. The germline gives CDR1 SGHDT, CDR2 YYEEEE. This chain's CDR3 is CAYQGDSDTQYF. The CDR3 DNA sequence: TGTGCGTACCAGGGGGACTCAGATACGCAGTATTTT.

The rearrangement joins TRBV29-1 to TRBJ2-1; either TRBD1 or TRBD2 may fit D (5 bases each). V shed 2 bases and J shed 0 bases, with 8 bases lying between them. This CDR3 has 14 residues. Germline V lookup: CDR1 SQVTM, CDR2 ANQGSEA. As DNA, the CDR3 is TGCAGCGTTGAAAGAGGGGTCTCCTACAATGAGCAGTTCTTC. Its protein is CSVERGVSYNEQFF.

This clonotype has only a few counts. This chain uses TRBV6-2 or TRBV6-3 with TRBJ2-3; D is unresolved. The CDR3 contains 11 residues. The germline gives CDR1 MNHEY, CDR2 SVGEGT. V was pared by 5 bases and J by 5 bases, with 5 bases between. CDR3 loop: CASSTKDTQYF. CDR3 coding DNA: TGTGCCAGCAGTACGAAAGATACGCAGTATTTT.

This clonotype was counted once. This chain connects TRBV10-3 to TRBJ2-1, with 8 nucleotides matching TRBD2. Germline trimming cut 4 bases from V and 3 bases from J; bases unmatched to any gene: 8. The CDR3 consists of 16 residues. In germline, CDR1 is ENHRY, CDR2 SYGVKD. CDR3: CAISGASRGDYNEQFF. The CDR3 DNA reads as TGTGCCATCAGTGGGGCCTCGCGGGGGGACTACAATGAGCAGTTCTTC.

V and J are TRBV24-1 and TRBJ1-2, with D hard to call. This CDR3 region has 15 residues. The germline V gene encodes CDR1 KGHDR and CDR2 SFDVKD. V shed 5 bases and J shed 8 bases, with 20 bases lying between them. The CDR3 sequence: CATSGDETGLGGYTF. CDR3 coding DNA: TGTGCCACCAGTGGCGACGAAACGGGATTAGGGGGCTACACCTTC.

The chain couples TRBV18 to TRBJ2-7; the match to TRBD2 covers 9 bases. The CDR3 consists of 15 residues. V lost 1 base and J lost 2; bases outside the gene matches: 3. CDR1 KGHSH and CDR2 LQKENI come from the germline V gene. CDR3 in DNA: TGTGCCAGCTCACCACTAGCGGGAGAGCCCTACGAGCAGTACTTC. Translation gives CASSPLAGEPYEQYF.

This clonotype was seen just once. The CDR3 DNA reads TGTGCCAGCAGCATCATGAGCGGGAAGAGGGGCTACGAGCAGTACTTC. The encoded protein is CASSIMSGKRGYEQYF. V and J are TRBV7-9 and TRBJ2-7; 7 bases fit TRBD2. From germline, CDR1 is SEHNR and CDR2 FQNEAQ (reference sequence). There are 16 residues in the CDR3. The J segment lost 3 bases and the V segment lost 5 bases, leaving 13 bases of the junction unmatched.

J is TRBJ2-3 and V is TRBV12-3 or TRBV12-4; D perhaps matches TRBD1 (6 bases). V gave up 5 bases and J gave up 0 bases, with 9 bases separating them. The CDR3 is 14 amino acids. The CDR3 sequence is CASSKGVSTDTQYF. DNA of the CDR3: TGTGCCAGCAGTAAGGGGGTTAGCACAGATACGCAGTATTTT.

The chain recombines TRBV7-9 with TRBJ1-1; 8 bases agree with TRBD1. Unmatched junction bases numbered 4, after V lost 2 bases and J lost 2 bases. CDR3 length: 15 residues. Germline CDR1 SEHNR, CDR2 FQNEAQ (reference sequence). The CDR3 DNA reads TGTGCCAGCAGCTTATTTGACAGGGGAAACACTGAAGCTTTCTTT. Protein product: CASSLFDRGNTEAFF. The whole variable domain, filled in from reference TRBV7-9 and TRBJ1-1, reads DTGVSQNPRHKITKRGQNVTFRCDPISEHNRLYWYRQTLGQGPEFLTYFQNEAQLEKSRLLSDRFSAERPKGSFSTLEIQRTEQGDSAMYLCASSLFDRGNTEAFFGQGTRLTVV.

The chain combines TRBV28 with TRBJ2-1; D is undetermined. The CDR3 consists of 12 residues. The V end was cut by 10 bases, the J end by 2 bases, with 9 bases between. Germline lookup yields CDR1 MDHEN and CDR2 SYDVKM. CDR3 DNA sequence: TGTGCCACCGCTCAGACCTACAATGAGCAGTTCTTC. Protein product: CATAQTYNEQFF. Filled out from reference TRBV28 and TRBJ2-1, the complete variable domain reads DVKVTQSSRYLVKRTGEKVFLECVQDMDHENMFWYRQDPGLGLRLIYFSYDVKMKEKGDIPEGYSVSREKKERFSLILESASTNQTSMYLCATAQTYNEQFFGPGTRLTVL.

This sequence joins TRBV28 and TRBJ2-2; D gene uncertain. CDR3 size: 15 residues. CDR1 and CDR2 (germline): MDHEN, SYDVKM. V was shortened by 3 bases and J by 1 base, with 9 bases between the two germline ends. CDR3 nucleotides: TGTGCCAGCAGTTTTCCCGGAGTGAACACCGGGGAGCTGTTTTTT. Protein sequence: CASSFPGVNTGELFF.

The count of this clonotype is one. This chain joins TRBV20-1 and TRBJ2-7, with D tentatively TRBD1 (6 bases). This CDR3 spans 12 amino acids. With 5 bases removed from V and 5 bases from J, the gap between germline ends came to 13 bases. The germline gives CDR1 DFQATT, CDR2 SNEGSKA (reference sequence). DNA of the CDR3: TGCAGTGCTCGAGCGCAGGGGCACGAGCAGTACTTC. It encodes CSARAQGHEQYF.

The count of this clonotype is one. Here the CDR3 reads CASSLAGIYEQYF. Written as DNA, the CDR3 is TGTGCCAGCAGTTTAGCAGGCATCTACGAGCAGTACTTC. This chain uses TRBV12-3 or TRBV12-4 with TRBJ2-7; D unresolved. The CDR3 consists of 13 residues. V was clipped by 0 bases and J by 3 bases, with 6 bases between them.

The chain joins TRBV2 to TRBJ2-1; 8 positions match TRBD2. Germline loops: CDR1 SNHLY, CDR2 FYNNEI. With 0 bases clipped from V and 10 bases from J, the junction kept 2 bases outside the gene matches. The CDR3 contains 13 residues. CDR3 amino acids: CASSEAAGGEQFF. The CDR3 DNA follows: TGTGCCAGCAGTGAAGCGGCGGGAGGCGAGCAGTTCTTC.

This chain links TRBV11-2 with TRBJ1-5, with D possibly TRBD1 on 5 matching bases. The CDR3 loop spans 15 amino acids. Germline V CDR1 and CDR2: SGHAT, FQNNGV. V lost 2 bases to trimming and J lost 5 bases, with 13 bases between them. CDR3 protein: CASSLFRGVDQPQHF. The CDR3 DNA reads as TGTGCCAGCAGCTTATTTCGGGGGGTCGATCAGCCCCAGCATTTT. The full variable domain, completed using reference TRBV11-2 and TRBJ1-5, is EAGVAQSPRYKIIEKRQSVAFWCNPISGHATLYWYQQILGQGPKLLIQFQNNGVVDDSQLPKDRFSAERLKGVDSTLKIQPAKLEDSAVYLCASSLFRGVDQPQHFGDGTRLSIL.

The chain combines TRBV13 with TRBJ2-7, with 11 bases that match TRBD2. The V segment lost 8 bases and the J segment 1 base; nucleotides outside the gene matches: 7. This CDR3 region has 15 residues. Per the germline V gene, CDR1 is PRHDT and CDR2 is FYEKMQ (reference sequence). CDR3 residues: CASGPTSGTSYEQYF. CDR3 nucleotide sequence: TGTGCCAGCGGCCCGACTAGCGGGACGTCCTACGAGCAGTACTTC.

This clonotype was found a few times. V gene TRBV10-1 combines with J gene TRBJ2-7; weak D call: TRBD1 (7 bases). Germline CDR1 WNHNN, CDR2 SYGVQD (reference sequence). Trimming removed 6 bases from V and 4 bases from J, with 16 bases in between. The length of the CDR3 is 14 residues. The CDR3 is CASSRDSGFYEQYF. The DNA for the CDR3 is TGCGCCAGCAGCCGGGACAGCGGGTTTTACGAGCAGTACTTC.

For the CDR3, the DNA is TGTGCCAGCTCACCACCGATGTCCAGCAGCTCCTACGAGCAGTACTTC. Protein sequence: CASSPPMSSSSYEQYF. J is TRBJ2-7 and V is TRBV18, with unresolved D. CDR1 and CDR2 (germline): KGHSH, LQKENI. Trimming left V 0 bases short and J 0 bases short, with 12 bases between. This CDR3 region has 16 residues.

The chain couples TRBV2 to TRBJ2-3; D call uncertain. CDR1 is SNHLY and CDR2 is FYNNEI in the germline V gene. The CDR3 contains 14 residues. V lost 11 bases and J 0 bases, leaving 15 bases between the germline ends. As DNA, the CDR3 is TGTGCCGGAAGGACCGACACTAGCACAGATACGCAGTATTTT. This gives the protein CAGRTDTSTDTQYF.

The chain has TRBV15 and TRBJ2-7; 7 bases align to TRBD1. J lost 2 bases, V lost 3 bases, and 4 bases had no gene match. The CDR3 covers 14 residues. Per the germline V gene, CDR1 is LNHNV and CDR2 is YYDKDF (reference sequence). CDR3 amino acids: CATSRGDRAYEQYF. CDR3 sequence (DNA): TGTGCCACCAGCAGGGGGGACAGAGCCTACGAGCAGTACTTC. The variable domain in full, completed from reference TRBV15 and TRBJ2-7, reads DAMVIQNPRYQVTQFGKPVTLSCSQTLNHNVMYWYQQKSSQAPKLLFHYYDKDFNNEADTPDNFQSRRPNTSFCFLDIRSPGLGDTAMYLCATSRGDRAYEQYFGPGTRLTVT.

The chain employs TRBV7-6 and TRBJ2-1; no clear D. Looked up from germline, CDR1 is SGHVS and CDR2 is FNYEAQ. The CDR3 is 13 amino acids. V shed 6 bases and J shed 2 bases, with 8 bases lying between them. The CDR3 nucleotides are TGTGCCAGCAGGGCTGGACCCTACAATGAGCAGTTCTTC. As protein: CASRAGPYNEQFF. Looking up the rest from reference TRBV7-6 and TRBJ2-1 gives the full variable domain: GAGVSQSPRYKVTKRGQDVALRCDPISGHVSLYWYRQALGQGPEFLTYFNYEAQQDKSGLPNDRFSAERPEGSISTLTIQRTEQRDSAMYRCASRAGPYNEQFFGPGTRLTVL.

The chain combines TRBV11-3 with TRBJ2-7, with D unresolved. Germline CDR1 SGHNT, CDR2 YENEEA. With 4 bases removed from V and 3 bases from J, the gap between germline ends came to 4 bases. CDR3 size: 11 residues. The CDR3 coding sequence is TGTGCCAGCAGCTCCCGCTACGAGCAGTACTTC. It specifies CASSSRYEQYF.

The chain employs TRBV5-1 and TRBJ2-1; D perhaps matches TRBD2 (7 bases). Germline V gene lookup returns CDR1 SGHRS and CDR2 YFSETQ. Between the trimmed V and J ends, which lost 0 bases and 2 bases, there was a span of 12 bases. The CDR3 extends over 16 amino acids. This CDR3 reads CASSLEGGGPYNEQFF. In DNA, the CDR3 is TGCGCCAGCAGCTTGGAAGGCGGGGGCCCCTACAATGAGCAGTTCTTC. Variable domain in full (rest from reference TRBV5-1 and TRBJ2-1): KAGVTQTPRYLIKTRGQQVTLSCSPISGHRSVSWYQQTPGQGLQFLFEYFSETQRNKGNFPGRFSGRQFSNSRSEMNVSTLELGDSALYLCASSLEGGGPYNEQFFGPGTRLTVL.

The J gene is TRBJ2-3, the V gene TRBV12-5; D unresolved. Trimming shortened V by 3 bases and J by 5 bases, and 9 bases separated the two germline ends. This CDR3 is 13 amino acids long. Germline V gene sequence: CDR1 LGHNT, CDR2 FRNRAP. The CDR3 DNA reads as TGTGCTAGTGGTTTCGGAGTGGGAGATACGCAGTATTTT. This sequence encodes CASGFGVGDTQYF.

The chain couples TRBV5-4 to TRBJ1-1; D is perhaps TRBD1 (5 bases). The CDR3 totals 15 residues. In germline, CDR1 is SGHNT, CDR2 YYREEE (reference sequence). V was trimmed by 4 bases and J by 4 bases, leaving 17 bases between them. CDR3 DNA: TGTGCCAGCAGCCAAGATCTGGCGGGGGGCACTGAAGCTTTCTTT. Translated: CASSQDLAGGTEAFF.